This T cell receptor (beta chain) stems from a study of CDR3 diversity in severe acne. This CDR3 has 15 amino acids. The germline CDR1 and CDR2 sequences are MNHNS and SASEGT. Trimming took 7 bases from V and 6 from J, leaving 19 bases between them. TCRdb reanalysed the PCR reads using MiXCR and keeps one entry per CDR3 protein. The sample has about 85,000 distinct CDR3 sequences, 48% seen once. This TCR derives from a male donor in good health, serving as a control. The sequencing input was blood. The rearrangement joins TRBV6-1 to TRBJ1-5, with a tentative D call TRBD1 (6 bases). DNA of the CDR3: TGTGCCAGCACCACCCGGATGAGGGGGACTCAGCCCCAGCATTTT. Its protein product is CASTTRMRGTQPQHF.